The clone carrying this TCR beta chain was counted a few times. This specimen belongs to a study of T cells in Graves' hyperthyroidism and ophthalmopathy. RNA transcripts served as the template for amplifying TCR beta CDR3 regions. RT-PCR in the first round (using the HTBI primer set) targeted the TCR CDR3. TCRdb analysed the multiplex PCR reads with MiXCR anew, one entry per CDR3 protein. The sample carries 700,000 or so distinct CDR3 sequences, around 13% recorded once. In germline, CDR1 is SQVTM, CDR2 ANQGSEA. The germline V and J ends were trimmed by 6 bases and 4 bases, with 18 bases remaining between them. The CDR3 runs to 14 residues.

The specimen was blood. This TCR came from a woman aged 50 to 60 with Graves' ophthalmopathy. The chain joins TRBV29-1 to TRBJ1-2, with TRBD1 as a possible D gene (5 bases). In DNA, the CDR3 is TGCAGCGTCGGGGCCAGCACGGACCTCTATGGCTACACCTTC. This encodes CSVGASTDLYGYTF. Together with reference TRBV29-1 and TRBJ1-2, the CDR3 gives the full variable domain: SAVISQKPSRDICQRGTSLTIQCQVDSQVTMMFWYRQQPGQSLTLIATANQGSEATYESGFVIDKFPISRPNLTFSTLTVSNMSPEDSSIYLCSVGASTDLYGYTFGSGTRLTVV.